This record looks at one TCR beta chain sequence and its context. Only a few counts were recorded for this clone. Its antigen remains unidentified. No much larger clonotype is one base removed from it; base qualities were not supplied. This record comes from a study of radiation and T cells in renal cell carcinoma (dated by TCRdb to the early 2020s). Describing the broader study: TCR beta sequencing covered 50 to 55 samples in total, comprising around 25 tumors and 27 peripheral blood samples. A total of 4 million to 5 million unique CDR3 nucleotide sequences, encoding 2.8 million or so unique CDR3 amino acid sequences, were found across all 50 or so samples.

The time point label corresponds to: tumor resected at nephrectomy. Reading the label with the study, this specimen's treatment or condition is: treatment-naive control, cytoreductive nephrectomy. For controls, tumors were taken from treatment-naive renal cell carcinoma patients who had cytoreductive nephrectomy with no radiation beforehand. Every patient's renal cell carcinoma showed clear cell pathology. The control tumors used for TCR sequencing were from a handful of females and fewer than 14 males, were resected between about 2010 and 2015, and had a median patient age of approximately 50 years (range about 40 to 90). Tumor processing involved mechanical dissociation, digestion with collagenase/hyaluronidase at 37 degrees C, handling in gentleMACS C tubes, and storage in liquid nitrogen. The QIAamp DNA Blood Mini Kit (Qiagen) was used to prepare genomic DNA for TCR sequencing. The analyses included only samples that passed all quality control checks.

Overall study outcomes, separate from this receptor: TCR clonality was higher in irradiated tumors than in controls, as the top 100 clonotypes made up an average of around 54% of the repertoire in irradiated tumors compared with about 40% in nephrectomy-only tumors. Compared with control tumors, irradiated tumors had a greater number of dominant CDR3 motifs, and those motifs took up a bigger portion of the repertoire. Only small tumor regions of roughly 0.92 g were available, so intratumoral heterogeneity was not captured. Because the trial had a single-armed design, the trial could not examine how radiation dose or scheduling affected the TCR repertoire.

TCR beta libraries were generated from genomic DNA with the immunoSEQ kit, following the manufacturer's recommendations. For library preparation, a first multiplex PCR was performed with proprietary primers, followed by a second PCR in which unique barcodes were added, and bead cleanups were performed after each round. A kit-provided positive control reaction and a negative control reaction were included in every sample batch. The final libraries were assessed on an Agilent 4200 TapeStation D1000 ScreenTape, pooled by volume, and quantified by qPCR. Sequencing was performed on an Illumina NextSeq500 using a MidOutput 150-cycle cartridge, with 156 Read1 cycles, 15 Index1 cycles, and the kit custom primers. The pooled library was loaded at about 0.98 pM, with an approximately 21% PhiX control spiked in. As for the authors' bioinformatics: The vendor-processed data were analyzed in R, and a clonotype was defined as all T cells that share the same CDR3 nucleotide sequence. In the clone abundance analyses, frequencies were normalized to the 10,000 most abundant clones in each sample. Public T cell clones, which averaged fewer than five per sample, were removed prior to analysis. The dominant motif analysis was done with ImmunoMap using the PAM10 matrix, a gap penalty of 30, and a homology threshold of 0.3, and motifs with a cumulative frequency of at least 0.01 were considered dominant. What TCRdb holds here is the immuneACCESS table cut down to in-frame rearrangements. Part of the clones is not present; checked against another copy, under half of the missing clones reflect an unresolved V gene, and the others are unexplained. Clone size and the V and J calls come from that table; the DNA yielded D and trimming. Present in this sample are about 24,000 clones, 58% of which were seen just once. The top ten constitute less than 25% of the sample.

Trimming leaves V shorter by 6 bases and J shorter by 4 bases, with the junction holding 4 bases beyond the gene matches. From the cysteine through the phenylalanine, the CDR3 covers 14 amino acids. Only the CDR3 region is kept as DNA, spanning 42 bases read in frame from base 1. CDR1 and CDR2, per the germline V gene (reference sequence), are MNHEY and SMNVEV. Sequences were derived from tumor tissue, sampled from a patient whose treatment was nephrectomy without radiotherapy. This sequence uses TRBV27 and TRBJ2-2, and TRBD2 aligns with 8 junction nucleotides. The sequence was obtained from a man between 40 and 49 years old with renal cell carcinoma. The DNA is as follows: TGTGCCAGCAGAGCCGCGGGGGGCACCGGGGAGCTGTTTTTT. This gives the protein CASRAAGGTGELFF.